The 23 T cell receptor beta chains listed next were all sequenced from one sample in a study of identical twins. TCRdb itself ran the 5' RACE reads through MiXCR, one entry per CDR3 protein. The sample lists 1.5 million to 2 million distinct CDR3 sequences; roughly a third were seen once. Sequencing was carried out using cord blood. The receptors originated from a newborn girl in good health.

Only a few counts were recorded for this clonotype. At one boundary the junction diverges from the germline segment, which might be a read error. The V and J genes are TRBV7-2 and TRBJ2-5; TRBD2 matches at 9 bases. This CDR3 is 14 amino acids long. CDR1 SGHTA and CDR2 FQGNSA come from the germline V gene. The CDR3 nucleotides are TGTGCTAGCAGCGCCGGACTAGCGCGAGAGACCCAGTACTTC. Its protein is CASSAGLARETQYF.

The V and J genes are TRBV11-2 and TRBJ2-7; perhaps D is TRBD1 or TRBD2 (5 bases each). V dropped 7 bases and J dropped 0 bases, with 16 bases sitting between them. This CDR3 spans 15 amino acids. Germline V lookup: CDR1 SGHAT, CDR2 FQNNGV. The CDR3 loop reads CASIRPGTFSYEQYF. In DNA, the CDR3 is TGTGCCAGCATCAGACCTGGGACCTTCTCCTACGAGCAGTACTTC.

The chain's CDR3 is CASSLEVSPYNEQYF. CDR3 sequence (DNA): TGTGCCAGCAGCTTAGAGGTGTCTCCCTACAATGAGCAGTACTTC. The chain combines TRBV7-2 with TRBJ2-7, with no clear D. Germline CDR1 SGHTA, CDR2 FQGNSA. Trimming took off 1 base at V and 7 bases at J, with 17 bases between the two ends. This CDR3 is 15 amino acids long.

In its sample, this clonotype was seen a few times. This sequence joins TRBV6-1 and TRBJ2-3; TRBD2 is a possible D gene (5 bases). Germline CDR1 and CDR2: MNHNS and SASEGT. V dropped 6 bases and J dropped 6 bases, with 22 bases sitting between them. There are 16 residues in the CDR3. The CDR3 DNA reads TGTGCCAGCAGCACCCCGGACTCACCGGCACAGGATACGCAGTATTTT. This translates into CASSTPDSPAQDTQYF.

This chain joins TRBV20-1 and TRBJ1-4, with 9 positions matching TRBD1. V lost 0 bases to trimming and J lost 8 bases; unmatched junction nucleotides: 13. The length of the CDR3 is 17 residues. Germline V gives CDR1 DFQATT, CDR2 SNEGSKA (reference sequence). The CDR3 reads CSARDRSYGTGYEKLFF. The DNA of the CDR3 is TGCAGTGCTAGAGATCGATCCTATGGGACAGGGTACGAAAAACTGTTTTTT.

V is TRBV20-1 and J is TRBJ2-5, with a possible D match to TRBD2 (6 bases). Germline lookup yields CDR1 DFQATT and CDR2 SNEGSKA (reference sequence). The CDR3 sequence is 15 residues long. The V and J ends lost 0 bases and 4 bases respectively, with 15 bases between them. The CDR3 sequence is CSARDLRGIGETQYF. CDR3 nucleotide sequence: TGCAGTGCTAGAGATCTACGGGGGATAGGAGAGACCCAGTACTTC.

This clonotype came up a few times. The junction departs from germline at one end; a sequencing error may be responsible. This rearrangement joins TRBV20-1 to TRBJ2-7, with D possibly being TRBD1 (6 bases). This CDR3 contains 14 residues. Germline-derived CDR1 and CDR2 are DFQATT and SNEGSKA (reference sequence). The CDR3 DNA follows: TGCAGTGCTAGAGATCCGACAGGCTCCTACGGGCAGTACTTC. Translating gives CSARDPTGSYGQYF.

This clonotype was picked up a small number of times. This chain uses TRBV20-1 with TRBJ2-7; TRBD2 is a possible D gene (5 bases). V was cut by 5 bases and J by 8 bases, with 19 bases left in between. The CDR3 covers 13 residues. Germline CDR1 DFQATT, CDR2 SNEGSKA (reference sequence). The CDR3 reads CSAFTSGPEKQYF. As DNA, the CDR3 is TGCAGTGCTTTTACAAGCGGCCCTGAGAAGCAGTACTTC.

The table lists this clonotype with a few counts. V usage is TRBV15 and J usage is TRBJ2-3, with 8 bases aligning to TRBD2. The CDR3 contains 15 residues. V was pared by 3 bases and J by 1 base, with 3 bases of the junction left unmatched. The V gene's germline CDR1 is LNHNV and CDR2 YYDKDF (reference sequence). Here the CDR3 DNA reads TGTGCCACCAGCAGGGTAGCGGGGCGCACAGATACGCAGTATTTT. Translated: CATSRVAGRTDTQYF.

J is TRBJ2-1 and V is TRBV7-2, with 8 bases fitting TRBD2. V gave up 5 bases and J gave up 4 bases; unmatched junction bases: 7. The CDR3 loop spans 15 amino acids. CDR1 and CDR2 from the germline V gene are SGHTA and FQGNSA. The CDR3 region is CASSQSGSRYNEQFF. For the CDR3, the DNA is TGTGCCAGCAGCCAAAGCGGGAGTAGGTACAATGAGCAGTTCTTC.

The CDR3, as DNA: TGTGCCAGCAGCCAAGATGGAAGGAGAGGCGGGAGGGCCTTTTCTGGCACAGATACGCAGTATTTT. This sequence encodes CASSQDGRRGGRAFSGTDTQYF. This sequence joins TRBV4-2 and TRBJ2-3, with 9 bases matching TRBD2. The V gene's germline CDR1 is LGHNA and CDR2 YNFKEQ. The junction had 20 bases not matched to a gene; V was cut back by 0 bases and J by 1 base. The CDR3 contains 22 residues.

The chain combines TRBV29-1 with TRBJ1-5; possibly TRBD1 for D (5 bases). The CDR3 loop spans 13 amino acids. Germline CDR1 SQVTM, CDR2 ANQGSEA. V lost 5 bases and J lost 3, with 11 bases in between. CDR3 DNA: TGCAGCGTTCAGAGGGGCACCAATCAGCCCCAGCATTTT. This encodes CSVQRGTNQPQHF.

The CDR3 sequence is CSARDPRQGGNTEAFF. The CDR3 DNA is TGCAGTGCTAGAGATCCAAGACAGGGGGGGAACACTGAAGCTTTCTTT. The V call is TRBV20-1, the J call TRBJ1-1; TRBD1 aligns across 9 bases. CDR1 DFQATT and CDR2 SNEGSKA come from the germline V gene (reference sequence). The V segment lost 0 bases and the J segment 1 base; nucleotides outside the gene matches: 6. The CDR3 loop spans 16 amino acids.

The CDR3 coding sequence is TGTGCCAGCAGCCTTGGCGGAGAACCTCTCTCGCTTCCTCTGGGCTATGGCTACACCTTC. It translates to CASSLGGEPLSLPLGYGYTF. The chain links TRBV21-1 to TRBJ1-2. TRBV21-1 is shown as a pseudogene. The CDR3 is 20 amino acids.

The CDR3 nucleotides read TGTGCCAGCAGTTTGAGTCTAGCGTGCAATGAGCAGTTCTTC. Translating gives CASSLSLACNEQFF. V gene TRBV28 combines with J gene TRBJ2-1, with a weak D call TRBD2 (6 bases). The V gene lost 3 bases and the J gene lost 6 bases, with 12 bases spanning the gap. Germline V gene data show CDR1 as MDHEN and CDR2 as SYDVKM. The CDR3 runs 14 residues.

This CDR3 reads CSARAGPQGFIQYF. The CDR3 region has the DNA TGCAGTGCTAGAGCGGGTCCCCAAGGGTTCATTCAGTACTTC. The rearrangement joins TRBV20-1 to TRBJ2-4, with D unclear. V lost 1 base to trimming and J lost 9 bases, with 16 bases between them. This CDR3 comprises 14 residues. Germline V gives CDR1 DFQATT, CDR2 SNEGSKA (reference sequence).

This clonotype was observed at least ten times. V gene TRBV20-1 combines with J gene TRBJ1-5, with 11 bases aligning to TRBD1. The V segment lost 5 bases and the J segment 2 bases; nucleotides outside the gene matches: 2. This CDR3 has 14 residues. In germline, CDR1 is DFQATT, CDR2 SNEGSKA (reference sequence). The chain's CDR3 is CSARTGGGNQPQHF. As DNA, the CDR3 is TGCAGTGCTCGGACAGGGGGCGGCAATCAGCCCCAGCATTTT.

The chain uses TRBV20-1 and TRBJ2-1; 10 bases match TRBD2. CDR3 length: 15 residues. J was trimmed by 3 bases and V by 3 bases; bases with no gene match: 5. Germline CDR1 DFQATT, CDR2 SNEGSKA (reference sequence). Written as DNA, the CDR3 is TGCAGTGCTAGCCCGACTAGCGGGCGCTACAATGAGCAGTTCTTC. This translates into CSASPTSGRYNEQFF.

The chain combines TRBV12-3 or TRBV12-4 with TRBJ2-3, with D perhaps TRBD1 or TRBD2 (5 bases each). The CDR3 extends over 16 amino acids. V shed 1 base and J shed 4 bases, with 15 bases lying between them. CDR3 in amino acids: CASSLVPGLRADTQYF. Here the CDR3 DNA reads TGTGCCAGCAGTTTAGTTCCGGGGCTTAGAGCAGATACGCAGTATTTT.

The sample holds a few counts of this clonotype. The CDR3 coding sequence is TGCAGTGCTAGAGCTAGGTTGGGACCAGATACGCAGTATTTT. Translating it yields CSARARLGPDTQYF. This chain connects TRBV20-1 to TRBJ2-3, with D perhaps TRBD1 or TRBD2 (5 bases each). The CDR3 length is 14 residues. The germline V gene encodes CDR1 DFQATT and CDR2 SNEGSKA (reference sequence). Trimming removed 1 base at V and 4 bases at J, with 12 bases between.

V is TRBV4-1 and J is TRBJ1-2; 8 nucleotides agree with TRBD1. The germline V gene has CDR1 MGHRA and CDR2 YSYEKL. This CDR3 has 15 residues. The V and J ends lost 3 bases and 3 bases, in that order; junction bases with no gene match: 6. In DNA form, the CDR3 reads TGCGCCAGCAGCCATCGACAGGGGCCATACTATGGCTACACCTTC. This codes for CASSHRQGPYYGYTF.

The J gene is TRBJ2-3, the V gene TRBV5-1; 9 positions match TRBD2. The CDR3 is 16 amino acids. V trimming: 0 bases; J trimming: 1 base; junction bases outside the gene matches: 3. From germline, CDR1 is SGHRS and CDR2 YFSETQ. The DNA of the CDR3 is TGCGCCAGCAGCTTGGGACTAGCGGTCGGCACAGATACGCAGTATTTT. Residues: CASSLGLAVGTDTQYF. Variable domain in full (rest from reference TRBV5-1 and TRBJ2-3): KAGVTQTPRYLIKTRGQQVTLSCSPISGHRSVSWYQQTPGQGLQFLFEYFSETQRNKGNFPGRFSGRQFSNSRSEMNVSTLELGDSALYLCASSLGLAVGTDTQYFGPGTRLTVL.

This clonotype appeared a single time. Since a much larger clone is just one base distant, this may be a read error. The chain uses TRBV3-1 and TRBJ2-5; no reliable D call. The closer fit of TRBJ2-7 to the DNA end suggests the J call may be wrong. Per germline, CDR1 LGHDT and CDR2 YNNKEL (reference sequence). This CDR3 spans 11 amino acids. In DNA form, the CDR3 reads TGTGCCAGCAGCCAAGCAACCGAGCAGTACTTC. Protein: CASSQATEQYF.